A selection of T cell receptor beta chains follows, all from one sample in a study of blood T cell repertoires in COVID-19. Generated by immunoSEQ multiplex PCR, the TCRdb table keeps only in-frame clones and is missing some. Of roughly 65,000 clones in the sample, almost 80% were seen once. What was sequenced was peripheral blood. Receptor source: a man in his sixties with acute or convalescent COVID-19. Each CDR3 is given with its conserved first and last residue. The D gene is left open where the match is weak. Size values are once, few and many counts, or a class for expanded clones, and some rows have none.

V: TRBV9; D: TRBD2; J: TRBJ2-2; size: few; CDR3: CASSPGGTGELFF; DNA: TGTGCCAGCAGCCCGGGGGGCACCGGGGAGCTGTTTTTT
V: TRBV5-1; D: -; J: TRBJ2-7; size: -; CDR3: CASSLIIGGKGSYEQYF; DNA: TGCGCCAGCAGCTTGATTATTGGGGGGAAGGGGTCCTACGAGCAGTACTTC
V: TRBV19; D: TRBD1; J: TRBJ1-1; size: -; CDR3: CASSRQPGQGSTEAFF; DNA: TGTGCCAGTAGTAGGCAACCGGGACAGGGTAGCACTGAAGCTTTCTTT
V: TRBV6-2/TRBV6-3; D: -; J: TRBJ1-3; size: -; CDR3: CASSYGTTGNTIYF; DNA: TGTGCCAGCAGTTATGGGACAACTGGAAACACCATATATTTT
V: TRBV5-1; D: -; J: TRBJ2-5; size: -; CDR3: CASSLIAPQETQYF; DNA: TGCGCCAGCAGCTTAATAGCGCCACAAGAGACCCAGTACTTC
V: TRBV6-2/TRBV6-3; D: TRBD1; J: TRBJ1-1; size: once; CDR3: CASSYRQGAGRTEAFF; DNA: TGTGCCAGCAGTTACAGACAGGGGGCAGGTCGCACTGAAGCTTTCTTT
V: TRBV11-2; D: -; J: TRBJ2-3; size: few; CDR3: CASSPRPGADTQYF; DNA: TGTGCCAGCAGCCCGCGGCCGGGGGCAGATACGCAGTATTTT
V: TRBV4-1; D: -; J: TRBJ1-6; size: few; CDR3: CASSQQSMYNSPLHF; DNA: TGCGCCAGCAGCCAACAGTCGATGTATAATTCACCCCTCCACTTT
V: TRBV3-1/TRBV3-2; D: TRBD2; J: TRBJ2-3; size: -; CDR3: CASSLLPGLAGDTDTQYF; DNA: TGTGCCAGCAGCCTTCTCCCGGGACTAGCGGGCGACACAGATACGCAGTATTTT
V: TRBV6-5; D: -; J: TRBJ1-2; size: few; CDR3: CATRQTNYGYTF; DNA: TGTGCCACGCGACAGACTAACTATGGCTACACCTTC
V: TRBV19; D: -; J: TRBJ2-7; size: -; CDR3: CASSMPGRGSYEQYF; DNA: TGTGCCAGTAGTATGCCAGGCAGGGGATCCTACGAGCAGTACTTC
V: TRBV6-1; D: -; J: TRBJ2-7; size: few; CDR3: CASSEAGGISYEQYF; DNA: TGTGCCAGCAGTGAAGCTGGGGGGATATCCTACGAGCAGTACTTC
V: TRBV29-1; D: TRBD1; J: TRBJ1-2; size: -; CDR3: CSGRTGYGYTF; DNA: TGCAGCGGGAGGACAGGGTATGGCTACACCTTC